This T cell receptor beta chain was recorded in a study of cytomegalovirus exposure and HLA in healthy donors. This CDR3 is 18 amino acids long. The germline V gene has CDR1 MGHRA and CDR2 YSYEKL. V lost 1 base, J lost 0 bases, and 8 bases stayed unmatched. Primers for the PCR totalled 60 Vbeta and 13 Jbeta. Produced via immunoSEQ multiplex PCR; TCRdb's table is partial and in-frame only. There are over 85,000 clones in the sample; 75% to 80% occur only once, and roughly 1.3% lies in the top ten. This TCR was recovered from a woman aged 30 to 39 in good health and CMV-seronegative. Source material: PBMCs. The V call is TRBV4-1, the J call TRBJ2-1, with 8 bases identical to TRBD2. The CDR3 protein is CASSQVAGGASSYNEQFF. The CDR3 DNA is TGCGCCAGCAGCCAAGTTGCGGGAGGCGCTAGCTCCTACAATGAGCAGTTCTTC.